One and the same sample provided the 24 T cell receptor beta chains below, sequenced in a study of blood T cell repertoires in COVID-19. The method was immunoSEQ multiplex PCR; TCRdb's version includes in-frame clones alone and lacks a portion of them. The sample shows roughly 230,000 clones, approximately 85% of them seen only once. Material: peripheral blood. The source of these receptors is a human donor in a cohort sampled during active COVID-19.

The V gene is TRBV11-3, the J gene TRBJ2-7; D remains ambiguous. This CDR3 has 12 residues. Between the trimmed V and J ends, which lost 3 bases and 5 bases, there was a span of 8 bases. Germline V lookup: CDR1 SGHNT, CDR2 YENEEA. The CDR3 here is CASSFDGHEQYF. The CDR3 coding sequence is TGTGCCAGCAGCTTTGATGGCCACGAGCAGTACTTC.

This clone was seen a single time. This rearrangement joins TRBV19 to TRBJ1-2; D is ambiguous. Germline lookup yields CDR1 LNHDA and CDR2 SQIVND (reference sequence). Trimming left V 5 bases short and J 4 bases short, with 17 bases between. The CDR3 sequence is 15 residues long. The CDR3, as DNA: TGTGCCAGTAGTCCGTCAGAAAGTATTCGCTATGGCTACACCTTC. Encoded protein: CASSPSESIRYGYTF.

This clone has a handful of counts. This chain joins TRBV7-2 and TRBJ1-5; D ambiguous. The CDR3 totals 14 residues. The germline V and J ends were trimmed by 1 base and 6 bases, with 10 bases remaining between them. CDR1 and CDR2 from the germline V gene are SGHTA and FQGNSA. In DNA form, the CDR3 reads TGTGCCAGCAGCTTAGGGGGAGGCGTTCAGCCCCAGCATTTT. Residues: CASSLGGGVQPQHF.

V gene TRBV28 combines with J gene TRBJ1-1, with D hard to call. V lost 3 bases and J 2 bases, leaving 7 bases between the germline ends. The CDR3 sequence is 13 residues long. The V gene's germline CDR1 is MDHEN and CDR2 SYDVKM. CDR3 loop: CASSFIPNTEAFF. The CDR3, as DNA: TGTGCCAGCAGTTTCATCCCCAACACTGAAGCTTTCTTT.

V gene TRBV24-1 combines with J gene TRBJ1-5; D is perhaps TRBD1 (6 bases). Per germline, CDR1 KGHDR and CDR2 SFDVKD. V was trimmed by 5 bases and J by 3 bases, leaving 16 bases between them. This CDR3 region has 16 residues. The CDR3 DNA reads TGTGCCACCAGTGGCGAGGGCAGGGGAGTCAATCAGCCCCAGCATTTT. It translates to CATSGEGRGVNQPQHF.

The rearrangement joins TRBV27 to TRBJ2-7; 8 bases map to TRBD1. This CDR3 comprises 14 residues. From germline, CDR1 is MNHEY and CDR2 SMNVEV (reference sequence). J gave up 2 bases and V 6 bases, and 6 bases lay outside the gene matches. In DNA form, the CDR3 reads TGTGCCAGCAGGGGGGCGGGACAGGCCTACGAGCAGTACTTC. Residues: CASRGAGQAYEQYF.

This chain connects TRBV6-5 to TRBJ1-2, with a tentative D call TRBD1 (5 bases). From germline, CDR1 is MNHEY and CDR2 SVGAGI. Deletions cut 8 bases from V and 5 bases from J, with 15 bases between. The CDR3 runs 13 residues. The CDR3 is CASSYRGGYGYTF. The CDR3 coding sequence is TGTGCCAGCTCGTACCGGGGGGGTTATGGCTACACCTTC.

This clone was observed a handful of times. V usage is TRBV27 and J usage is TRBJ2-7, with TRBD1 as a possible D gene (6 bases). Between the trimmed V and J ends, which lost 3 bases and 3 bases, there was a span of 12 bases. Germline V CDR1 and CDR2: MNHEY, SMNVEV (reference sequence). CDR3 length equals 14 residues. DNA for the CDR3: TGTGCCAGCAGTTTGGGGCAGGGGAACTACGAGCAGTACTTC. Protein product: CASSLGQGNYEQYF.

The gene calls are TRBV6-6 and TRBJ2-1; 11 nucleotides align to TRBD1. CDR1 is MNHNY and CDR2 is SVGAGI in the germline V gene (reference sequence). Unmatched junction bases numbered 8, after V lost 7 bases and J lost 6 bases. CDR3 length equals 15 residues. This chain's CDR3 is CASKGPGQGVNEQFF. The CDR3 DNA follows: TGTGCCAGCAAGGGACCGGGACAGGGGGTCAATGAGCAGTTCTTC.

V is TRBV27 and J is TRBJ1-5; no definite D call. The CDR3 consists of 14 residues. Deletions cut 6 bases from V and 9 bases from J, with 18 bases between. CDR1 and CDR2 (germline): MNHEY, SMNVEV (reference sequence). CDR3: CASSPSVPLLPQHF. CDR3 bases: TGTGCCAGCAGCCCTTCGGTACCTCTGCTGCCCCAGCATTTT.

This chain uses TRBV2 with TRBJ2-7; tentatively, D is TRBD2 (6 bases). The CDR3 contains 13 residues. CDR1 and CDR2 (germline): SNHLY, FYNNEI. V lost 6 bases and J lost 2, with 11 bases in between. The CDR3 reads CASRRDGTYEQYF. The CDR3 DNA follows: TGTGCCAGCAGGCGGGACGGGACCTACGAGCAGTACTTC.

The chain employs TRBV10-3 and TRBJ2-1; 11 bases line up with TRBD1. Germline V gene sequence: CDR1 ENHRY, CDR2 SYGVKD. V dropped 6 bases and J dropped 8; count of bases not matched to a gene: 9. The CDR3 extends over 15 amino acids. The CDR3 DNA follows: TGTGCCATCAGAGGGGGTGGACAGGGGGCCTATGAGCAGTTCTTC. The encoded protein is CAIRGGGQGAYEQFF.

Turning to this clone: Other nucleotide sequences in the sample specify the same CDR3. The chain employs TRBV9 and TRBJ1-1, with D possibly TRBD1 on 5 matching bases. Deletions cut 5 bases from V and 1 base from J, with 9 bases between. The germline V gene encodes CDR1 SGDLS and CDR2 YYNGEE. This CDR3 has 13 residues. The CDR3 is CASSPGSNTEAFF. The CDR3, as DNA: TGTGCCAGCAGTCCAGGGTCGAACACTGAAGCTTTCTTT.

The chain joins TRBV28 to TRBJ2-3, with D perhaps TRBD2 (5 bases). CDR1 is MDHEN, CDR2 SYDVKM, per germline. This CDR3 spans 15 amino acids. V was clipped by 3 bases and J by 4 bases, with 14 bases between them. In DNA form, the CDR3 reads TGTGCCAGCAGTTTCTTCGGGGAGTGGTCAGATACGCAGTATTTT. Protein sequence: CASSFFGEWSDTQYF.

The chain recombines TRBV11-2 with TRBJ1-2, with a weak D call TRBD1 (6 bases). Germline assignment: CDR1 SGHAT and CDR2 FQNNGV. V lost 4 bases and J 1 base, leaving 13 bases between the germline ends. The CDR3 is 15 amino acids. The CDR3 sequence is CASSSYGGHNYGYTF. The CDR3 nucleotides are TGTGCCAGCAGCTCGTACGGGGGGCATAACTATGGCTACACCTTC. The full variable domain, in which reference TRBV11-2 and TRBJ1-2 provide the parts outside the CDR3, is EAGVAQSPRYKIIEKRQSVAFWCNPISGHATLYWYQQILGQGPKLLIQFQNNGVVDDSQLPKDRFSAERLKGVDSTLKIQPAKLEDSAVYLCASSSYGGHNYGYTFGSGTRLTVV.

This clone was seen just once. The chain joins TRBV30 to TRBJ1-2, with TRBD1 identical over 7 bases. The CDR3 length is 15 residues. Germline loops: CDR1 GTSNPN, CDR2 SVGIG (reference sequence). After removal of 0 bases from V and 4 bases from J, the junction contained 8 bases not matched to a gene. CDR3 nucleotides: TGTGCCTGGAGTGTACAAGGGGGCTTCCTCTATGGCTACACCTTC. Encoded protein: CAWSVQGGFLYGYTF.

The chain recombines TRBV4-3 with TRBJ2-7; 12 bases agree with TRBD2. The ends lost 3 bases at V and 1 base at J; junction bases unmatched: 4. CDR3 length: 16 amino acids. CDR1 and CDR2 from the germline V gene are LGHNA and YSLEER. CDR3 region: CASSQLGLAGSYEQYF. The CDR3 DNA reads TGCGCCAGCAGCCAGCTCGGACTAGCGGGGTCCTACGAGCAGTACTTC.

The table lists this clone with a count of one. The chain couples TRBV24-1 to TRBJ2-7; D is uncertain. V lost 3 bases, J lost 1 base, and 9 bases lay in between. CDR1 is KGHDR, CDR2 SFDVKD, per germline. The CDR3 runs 14 residues. The CDR3 is CATSDSTYSYEQYF. The CDR3 DNA follows: TGTGCCACCAGTGATAGCACGTATTCCTACGAGCAGTACTTC.

The chain combines TRBV5-4 with TRBJ2-5; D possibly corresponds to TRBD2 (6 bases). The CDR3 contains 15 residues. The germline CDR1 and CDR2 sequences are SGHNT and YYREEE (reference sequence). Trimming shortened V by 6 bases and J by 1 base, and 16 bases separated the two germline ends. DNA of the CDR3: TGTGCCAGCACCCCCGGGGGAAGCGCCCAAGAGACCCAGTACTTC. This sequence encodes CASTPGGSAQETQYF.

V usage is TRBV27 and J usage is TRBJ1-1; D is ambiguous. This CDR3 contains 13 residues. V lost 6 bases and J 2 bases, leaving 10 bases between the germline ends. Per the germline V gene, CDR1 is MNHEY and CDR2 is SMNVEV (reference sequence). CDR3 loop: CASRRAANTEAFF. The CDR3 DNA sequence: TGTGCCAGCAGGAGGGCCGCAAACACTGAAGCTTTCTTT.

The V and J genes are TRBV5-4 and TRBJ2-3; tentatively, D is TRBD2 (6 bases). The V and J ends lost 4 bases and 2 bases respectively, with 14 bases between them. This CDR3 has 15 residues. In germline, CDR1 is SGHNT, CDR2 YYREEE (reference sequence). This CDR3 is CASSPPGEVTDTQYF. CDR3 DNA: TGTGCCAGCAGCCCCCCGGGGGAAGTCACAGATACGCAGTATTTT.

The gene calls are TRBV7-9 and TRBJ1-4; 7 bases are a match to TRBD1. Per germline, CDR1 SEHNR and CDR2 FQNEAQ (reference sequence). V was clipped by 6 bases and J by 7 bases; unmatched bases: 14. The length of the CDR3 is 16 residues. CDR3 nucleotides: TGTGCCAGCAGGTTAAGAGACAGGGATGTTTGTGAAAAACTGTTTTTT. This codes for CASRLRDRDVCEKLFF.

The gene calls are TRBV30 and TRBJ1-4; 9 bases map to TRBD1. The CDR3 is 18 residues long. V was pared by 0 bases and J by 2 bases, with 10 bases of the junction left unmatched. The germline gives CDR1 GTSNPN, CDR2 SVGIG (reference sequence). The CDR3 sequence is CAWSVAGTGFLTNEKLFF. As DNA, the CDR3 is TGTGCCTGGAGTGTGGCCGGGACAGGGTTTTTGACTAATGAAAAACTGTTTTTT.

For the CDR3, the DNA is TGCAGCGTTGGTGGCGGGGGACATGGCTACACCTTC. The encoded protein is CSVGGGGHGYTF. The rearrangement uses TRBV29-1 and TRBJ1-2; weak D call: TRBD1 (5 bases). Germline CDR1 and CDR2: SQVTM and ANQGSEA. With 4 bases removed from V and 6 bases from J, the gap between germline ends came to 12 bases. The CDR3 extends over 12 amino acids. Full variable domain (missing parts from reference TRBV29-1 and TRBJ1-2): SAVISQKPSRDICQRGTSLTIQCQVDSQVTMMFWYRQQPGQSLTLIATANQGSEATYESGFVIDKFPISRPNLTFSTLTVSNMSPEDSSIYLCSVGGGGHGYTFGSGTRLTVV.